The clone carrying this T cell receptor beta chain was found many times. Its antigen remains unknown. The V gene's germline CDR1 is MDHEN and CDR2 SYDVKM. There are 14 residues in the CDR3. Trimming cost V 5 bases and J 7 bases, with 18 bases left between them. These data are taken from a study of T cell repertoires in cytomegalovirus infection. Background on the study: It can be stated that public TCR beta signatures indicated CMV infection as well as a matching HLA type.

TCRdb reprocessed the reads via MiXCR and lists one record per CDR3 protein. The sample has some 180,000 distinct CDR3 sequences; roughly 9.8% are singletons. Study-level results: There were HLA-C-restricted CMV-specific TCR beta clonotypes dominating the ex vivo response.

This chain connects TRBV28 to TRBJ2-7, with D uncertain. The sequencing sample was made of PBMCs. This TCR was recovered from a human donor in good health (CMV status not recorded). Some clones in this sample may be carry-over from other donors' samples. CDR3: CASSENYLVGEQYF. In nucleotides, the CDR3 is TGTGCCAGCAGTGAGAACTACTTGGTTGGGGAGCAGTACTTC.